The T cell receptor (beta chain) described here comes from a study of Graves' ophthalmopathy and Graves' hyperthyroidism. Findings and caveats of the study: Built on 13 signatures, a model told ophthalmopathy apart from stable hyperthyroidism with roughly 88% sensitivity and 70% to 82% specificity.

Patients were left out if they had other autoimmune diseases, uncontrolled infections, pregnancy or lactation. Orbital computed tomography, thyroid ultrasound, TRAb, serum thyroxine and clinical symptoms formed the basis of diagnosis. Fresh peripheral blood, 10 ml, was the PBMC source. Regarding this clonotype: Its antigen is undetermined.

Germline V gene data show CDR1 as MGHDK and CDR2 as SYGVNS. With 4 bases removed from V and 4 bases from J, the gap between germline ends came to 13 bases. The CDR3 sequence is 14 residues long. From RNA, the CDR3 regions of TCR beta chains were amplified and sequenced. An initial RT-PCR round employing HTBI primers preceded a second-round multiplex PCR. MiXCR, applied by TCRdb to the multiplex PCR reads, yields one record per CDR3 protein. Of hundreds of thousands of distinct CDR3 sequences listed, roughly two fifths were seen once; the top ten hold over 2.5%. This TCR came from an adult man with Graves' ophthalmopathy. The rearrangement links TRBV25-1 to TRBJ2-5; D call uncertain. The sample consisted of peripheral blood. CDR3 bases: TGTGCCAGCAGTGCTCCTGACTCCGCAGAGACCCAGTACTTC. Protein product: CASSAPDSAETQYF.